The rows below give T cell receptor beta chains drawn from one sample of a study of cytomegalovirus exposure and HLA in healthy donors. Profiled with immunoSEQ multiplex PCR; TCRdb holds only in-frame clones, not every one. The sample lists approximately 110,000 clones; 65% to 75% were seen once. The sample comprised PBMCs. The receptors were sampled from a man between 35 and 55 years old in good health and CMV-seropositive. The CDR3 runs from the conserved cysteine through the conserved F or W. Each record gives: J gene, clone size, D gene, V gene, CDR3 DNA, CDR3 protein. The D gene is left open where the match is weak. Expanded clones get a size class; other rows say once, few or many, or leave the size out.

J gene: TRBJ1-2; clone size: NA; D gene: NA; V gene: TRBV7-9; CDR3 DNA: TGTTCCAGCAGCTTAGAACAGTTTGGCTACACCTTC; CDR3 protein: CSSSLEQFGYTF
J gene: TRBJ1-4; clone size: NA; D gene: NA; V gene: TRBV9; CDR3 DNA: TGTGCCAGCAGCGTAAGGGAGGGGAGAAAACTGTTTTTT; CDR3 protein: CASSVREGRKLFF
J gene: TRBJ2-1; clone size: once; D gene: NA; V gene: TRBV9; CDR3 DNA: TGTGCCAGCAGCGTAGATGAGGTGCGTAGCTCCTACAATGAGCAGTTCTTC; CDR3 protein: CASSVDEVRSSYNEQFF
J gene: TRBJ2-3; clone size: NA; D gene: NA; V gene: TRBV7-3; CDR3 DNA: TGTGCCAGCAGCCCGCCCGGGTTCAGCACAGATACGCAGTATTTT; CDR3 protein: CASSPPGFSTDTQYF
J gene: TRBJ2-2; clone size: NA; D gene: TRBD2; V gene: TRBV4-1; CDR3 DNA: TGCGCCAGCAGCCAAGATCCGGCGGGAGGGCGGGCCGGGGAGCTGTTTTTT; CDR3 protein: CASSQDPAGGRAGELFF
J gene: TRBJ2-3; clone size: NA; D gene: TRBD2; V gene: TRBV2; CDR3 DNA: TGTGCCAGCAGTGTAGCGGGAGGGAAGGCAGATACGCAGTATTTT; CDR3 protein: CASSVAGGKADTQYF
J gene: TRBJ1-4; clone size: NA; D gene: NA; V gene: TRBV5-5; CDR3 DNA: TGTGCCAGCAGCTCCGGACTCCCTAATGAAAAACTGTTTTTT; CDR3 protein: CASSSGLPNEKLFF
J gene: TRBJ1-5; clone size: NA; D gene: NA; V gene: TRBV7-3; CDR3 DNA: TGTGCCAGCAGCCCCTCCCCAGGGTTGCCCCAGCATTTT; CDR3 protein: CASSPSPGLPQHF
J gene: TRBJ2-7; clone size: NA; D gene: TRBD2; V gene: TRBV30; CDR3 DNA: TGTGCCTGGAGTTCCCAACGACTAGCCCACTCCTACGAGCAGTACTTC; CDR3 protein: CAWSSQRLAHSYEQYF
J gene: TRBJ1-1; clone size: NA; D gene: TRBD1; V gene: TRBV9; CDR3 DNA: TGTGCCAGCAGGGCAGGGACAGGGTTGAACACTGAAGCTTTCTTT; CDR3 protein: CASRAGTGLNTEAFF
J gene: TRBJ1-4; clone size: NA; D gene: TRBD1; V gene: TRBV9; CDR3 DNA: TGTGCCAGCAGCCCCGGGACAGGGGGCTCTAATGAAAAACTGTTTTTT; CDR3 protein: CASSPGTGGSNEKLFF
J gene: TRBJ1-1; clone size: NA; D gene: NA; V gene: TRBV6-5; CDR3 DNA: TGTGCCAGCAGTTACCCGGGAGCCAACACTGAAGCTTTCTTT; CDR3 protein: CASSYPGANTEAFF
J gene: TRBJ2-1; clone size: NA; D gene: NA; V gene: TRBV2; CDR3 DNA: TGTGCCAGCAGTGAAGGGGGCGGAGGGAATGAGCAGTTCTTC; CDR3 protein: CASSEGGGGNEQFF
J gene: TRBJ2-1; clone size: NA; D gene: NA; V gene: TRBV5-1; CDR3 DNA: TGCGCCAGCAGTTCGACTCAGAATGAGCAGTTCTTC; CDR3 protein: CASSSTQNEQFF
J gene: TRBJ2-5; clone size: few; D gene: TRBD2; V gene: TRBV19; CDR3 DNA: TGTGCCAGTAGTATAGAAGGGACTAGCGGGAGGGAGCAAGAGACCCAGTACTTC; CDR3 protein: CASSIEGTSGREQETQYF
J gene: TRBJ2-6; clone size: NA; D gene: NA; V gene: TRBV5-1; CDR3 DNA: TGCGCCAGCAGCAATCAGGTTACCTCTGGGGCCAACGTCCTGACTTTC; CDR3 protein: CASSNQVTSGANVLTF
J gene: TRBJ1-3; clone size: NA; D gene: TRBD1; V gene: TRBV9; CDR3 DNA: TGTGCCAGCACCGCGACAGGGGCGGGAAACACCATATATTTT; CDR3 protein: CASTATGAGNTIYF
J gene: TRBJ2-5; clone size: NA; D gene: TRBD2; V gene: TRBV5-5; CDR3 DNA: TGTGCCAGCAGCTTAGGACTAGCCCAAGAGACCCAGTACTTC; CDR3 protein: CASSLGLAQETQYF
J gene: TRBJ2-5; clone size: NA; D gene: NA; V gene: TRBV7-9; CDR3 DNA: TGTGCCAGCAGCCCGCCGTACGGGGATTACCAAGAGACCCAGTACTTC; CDR3 protein: CASSPPYGDYQETQYF
J gene: TRBJ2-6; clone size: NA; D gene: TRBD2; V gene: TRBV30; CDR3 DNA: TGTGCCTGGGCGGGAGGGGTAAGCTCTGGGGCCAACGTCCTGACTTTC; CDR3 protein: CAWAGGVSSGANVLTF
J gene: TRBJ2-7; clone size: NA; D gene: TRBD1; V gene: TRBV2; CDR3 DNA: TGTGCCAGCAGTGGAAATCTGGGACAGGGGGCCCACGAGCAGTACTTC; CDR3 protein: CASSGNLGQGAHEQYF
J gene: TRBJ1-5; clone size: NA; D gene: NA; V gene: TRBV2; CDR3 DNA: TGTGCCAGCAGAGCTAAACAGGGTTATCAGCCCCAGCATTTT; CDR3 protein: CASRAKQGYQPQHF
J gene: TRBJ2-1; clone size: once; D gene: NA; V gene: TRBV19; CDR3 DNA: TGTGCCAGTAATAAGGCGGGACAGCTATACAATGAGCAGTTCTTC; CDR3 protein: CASNKAGQLYNEQFF
J gene: TRBJ2-3; clone size: few; D gene: NA; V gene: TRBV4-1; CDR3 DNA: TGCGCCAGCAGCCAGTGGGCAAACAGCGAGAGGGGCACAGATACGCAGTATTTT; CDR3 protein: CASSQWANSERGTDTQYF
J gene: TRBJ1-2; clone size: NA; D gene: TRBD1; V gene: TRBV4-1; CDR3 DNA: TGCGCCAGCAGCTTCGGGACAGGGATAAACTATGGCTACACCTTC; CDR3 protein: CASSFGTGINYGYTF
J gene: TRBJ2-1; clone size: few; D gene: TRBD2; V gene: TRBV6-5; CDR3 DNA: TGTGCCAGCAGTGGTCTAGCGGGAGGGCGCAATGAGCAGTTCTTC; CDR3 protein: CASSGLAGGRNEQFF
J gene: TRBJ2-1; clone size: NA; D gene: TRBD2; V gene: TRBV4-2; CDR3 DNA: TGTGCCAGCAGCCAAGAAGTTACTAGCGGGAGCGGGAATGAGCAGTTCTTC; CDR3 protein: CASSQEVTSGSGNEQFF
J gene: TRBJ1-5; clone size: NA; D gene: TRBD1; V gene: TRBV30; CDR3 DNA: TGTGCCTGGAGTGTAGGCAGGGGGTTAGGTCAGCCCCAGCATTTT; CDR3 protein: CAWSVGRGLGQPQHF
J gene: TRBJ1-1; clone size: NA; D gene: NA; V gene: TRBV2; CDR3 DNA: TGTGCCAGCAGTGTTCAGGAGAACACTGAAGCTTTCTTT; CDR3 protein: CASSVQENTEAFF
J gene: TRBJ2-7; clone size: NA; D gene: TRBD1; V gene: TRBV16; CDR3 DNA: TGTGCCAGCAGCCAAGGGGTCCCGGGACAGAGTTACGAGCAGTACTTC; CDR3 protein: CASSQGVPGQSYEQYF
J gene: TRBJ1-1; clone size: NA; D gene: NA; V gene: TRBV6-5; CDR3 DNA: TGTGCCAGCAGTTACTCGACGGGATTCACTGAAGCTTTCTTT; CDR3 protein: CASSYSTGFTEAFF
J gene: TRBJ2-7; clone size: NA; D gene: TRBD2; V gene: TRBV4-3; CDR3 DNA: TGCGCCAGCAGCCCCGATAGGGACGGGACTACCTACGAGCAGTACTTC; CDR3 protein: CASSPDRDGTTYEQYF
J gene: TRBJ1-5; clone size: once; D gene: TRBD1; V gene: TRBV19; CDR3 DNA: TGTGCAACCGGACAGGGCAGAAGCAATCAGCCCCAGCATTTT; CDR3 protein: CATGQGRSNQPQHF
J gene: TRBJ2-1; clone size: once; D gene: TRBD2; V gene: TRBV7-3; CDR3 DNA: TGTGCCAGCAGCTTAGTTGGTAGCGGGGACAATGAGCAGTTCTTC; CDR3 protein: CASSLVGSGDNEQFF
J gene: TRBJ1-4; clone size: NA; D gene: TRBD1; V gene: TRBV28; CDR3 DNA: TGTGCCAGCAGCTCACAGGGGTTAAGTCTAGCTGAAAAACTGTTTTTT; CDR3 protein: CASSSQGLSLAEKLFF
J gene: TRBJ2-2; clone size: NA; D gene: NA; V gene: TRBV12-5; CDR3 DNA: TGTGCTAGTGGTTGGTTCGGCGGGGAGCTGTTTTTT; CDR3 protein: CASGWFGGELFF
J gene: TRBJ1-5; clone size: once; D gene: NA; V gene: TRBV5-8; CDR3 DNA: TGTGCCAGCAGCAGCGGGAGCCAGCCCCAGCATTTT; CDR3 protein: CASSSGSQPQHF
J gene: TRBJ1-1; clone size: few; D gene: NA; V gene: TRBV18; CDR3 DNA: TGTGCCAGCTCACCACAGGGACTCGGGAACACTGAAGCTTTCTTT; CDR3 protein: CASSPQGLGNTEAFF
J gene: TRBJ1-1; clone size: medium-sized; D gene: TRBD1; V gene: TRBV7-9; CDR3 DNA: TGTGCCAGCAGCTATGACAGGGACACTGAAGCTTTCTTT; CDR3 protein: CASSYDRDTEAFF
J gene: TRBJ2-5; clone size: once; D gene: TRBD1; V gene: TRBV15; CDR3 DNA: TGTGCCACCAGCGAGGACAGGGGACAAGAGACCCAGTACTTC; CDR3 protein: CATSEDRGQETQYF
J gene: TRBJ1-2; clone size: NA; D gene: TRBD1; V gene: TRBV18; CDR3 DNA: TGTGCCAGCTCTCCAACGGAGACAGGGCATGGCTACACCTTC; CDR3 protein: CASSPTETGHGYTF
J gene: TRBJ1-4; clone size: NA; D gene: TRBD1; V gene: TRBV15; CDR3 DNA: TGTGCCACCAGCAGAGATACGGGACAGGCTAAAAAACTGTTTTTT; CDR3 protein: CATSRDTGQAKKLFF
J gene: TRBJ1-5; clone size: NA; D gene: NA; V gene: TRBV30; CDR3 DNA: TGTGCCTGGAGTTGGCAGGGTAATCAGCCCCAGCATTTT; CDR3 protein: CAWSWQGNQPQHF
J gene: TRBJ1-1; clone size: NA; D gene: NA; V gene: TRBV6-5; CDR3 DNA: TGTGCCAGCAGGGGACATGACTTGACTGAAGCTTTCTTT; CDR3 protein: CASRGHDLTEAFF
J gene: TRBJ2-1; clone size: few; D gene: NA; V gene: TRBV29-1; CDR3 DNA: TGCAGCGTTGACAGGAGGGGTTCTGAGAATGAGCAGTTCTTC; CDR3 protein: CSVDRRGSENEQFF
J gene: TRBJ2-2; clone size: NA; D gene: TRBD2; V gene: TRBV19; CDR3 DNA: TGTGCCAGTAAACCAGGCGGGAGGGCCACCGGGGAGCTGTTTTTT; CDR3 protein: CASKPGGRATGELFF
J gene: TRBJ2-1; clone size: NA; D gene: TRBD1; V gene: TRBV19; CDR3 DNA: TGTGCCAGTAGTATAACGGACAGGTTGGATAGGTTCTTC; CDR3 protein: CASSITDRLDRFF
J gene: TRBJ2-1; clone size: NA; D gene: NA; V gene: TRBV30; CDR3 DNA: TGTGCCTGGGAGGCCAATGAGCAGTTCTTC; CDR3 protein: CAWEANEQFF
J gene: TRBJ2-3; clone size: NA; D gene: TRBD1; V gene: TRBV7-9; CDR3 DNA: TGTGCCAGCAGCCCGGACCCGGGACAGACTTCTACAGATACGCAGTATTTT; CDR3 protein: CASSPDPGQTSTDTQYF
J gene: TRBJ1-1; clone size: few; D gene: NA; V gene: TRBV7-9; CDR3 DNA: TGTGCCAGCAGCTTAGCAGGCAGGGGTGGTATTGCTTTCTTT; CDR3 protein: CASSLAGRGGIAFF
J gene: TRBJ1-4; clone size: NA; D gene: NA; V gene: TRBV7-2; CDR3 DNA: TGTGCCAGCAGCTTCTCCGCGGATAATGAAAAACTGTTTTTT; CDR3 protein: CASSFSADNEKLFF
J gene: TRBJ2-7; clone size: few; D gene: NA; V gene: TRBV28; CDR3 DNA: TGTGCCAGCAGTTTACTTCGTCCCTCCGGGAGTGGCGAGCAGTACTTC; CDR3 protein: CASSLLRPSGSGEQYF
J gene: TRBJ2-3; clone size: NA; D gene: TRBD2; V gene: TRBV2; CDR3 DNA: TGTGCCAGCAGTGTTCAGGCGTGGACTAGCGGCACAGATACGCAGTATTTT; CDR3 protein: CASSVQAWTSGTDTQYF
J gene: TRBJ2-3; clone size: NA; D gene: NA; V gene: TRBV11-2; CDR3 DNA: TGTGCCAGCAGCTTAATCGGGGGGCCCACAGATACGCAGTATTTT; CDR3 protein: CASSLIGGPTDTQYF
J gene: TRBJ2-1; clone size: NA; D gene: NA; V gene: TRBV12-5; CDR3 DNA: TGTGCTAGCGCCGGCGGGGCGGTTAACAATGAGCAGTTCTTC; CDR3 protein: CASAGGAVNNEQFF
J gene: TRBJ2-5; clone size: NA; D gene: NA; V gene: TRBV4-1; CDR3 DNA: TGCGCCAGCAGCCAATTCGTTCTAGAAGGCCAAGAGACCCAGTACTTC; CDR3 protein: CASSQFVLEGQETQYF
J gene: TRBJ1-1; clone size: NA; D gene: NA; V gene: TRBV28; CDR3 DNA: TGTGCCAGCAGTTGGGGGGGGAACACTGAAGCTTTCTTT; CDR3 protein: CASSWGGNTEAFF
J gene: TRBJ2-5; clone size: NA; D gene: TRBD2; V gene: TRBV30; CDR3 DNA: TGTGCCTGGAGTCCGACTAGCGGGCCCGGGGAGACCCAGTACTTC; CDR3 protein: CAWSPTSGPGETQYF
J gene: TRBJ1-2; clone size: NA; D gene: NA; V gene: TRBV30; CDR3 DNA: TGTGCCTGGAGTGACCCCCCCCGGAAGGGGTTTAACTATGGCTACACCTTC; CDR3 protein: CAWSDPPRKGFNYGYTF
J gene: TRBJ2-1; clone size: NA; D gene: TRBD1; V gene: TRBV5-1; CDR3 DNA: TGCGCCAGCAGCTCCCGGACAGGTTCCTCCGTCGGCTCCTACAATGAGCAGTTCTTC; CDR3 protein: CASSSRTGSSVGSYNEQFF